The entry that follows covers one T cell receptor beta chain sequence. The target antigen is unknown. Amplification used 60 Vbeta primers and 13 Jbeta primers. Per the original methods: Unique TCR beta chains numbered approximately 80 million in a later analysis, with approximately 10 million shared. This table comes from immunoSEQ multiplex PCR, and its TCRdb copy is limited to in-frame clones, with some not included. The V and J calls and the clone size are those of that table, but D and trimming were determined from the DNA. This sample carries roughly 97,000 clones, about a tenth of them seen once, and the ten largest clones take roughly 5%. This entry is derived from a study of cytomegalovirus exposure and HLA in healthy donors. Germline CDR1 MGHRA, CDR2 YSYEKL. This CDR3 contains 14 residues. Trimming cost V 1 base and J 11 bases, with 17 bases left between them. The study, taken as a whole, reports: An analysis that was carried out later associated 16,951 TCR beta sequences with HLA alleles at 0.05 false discovery rate. Presence/absence analyses assumed roughly uniform sequencing depth across donors.

Input material: PBMCs. The receptor was derived from a middle-aged man in good health and CMV-seropositive. V usage is TRBV4-1 and J usage is TRBJ1-1; TRBD1 is a possible D gene (5 bases). The CDR3 loop reads CASSQGVGGGGAFF. The CDR3, as DNA: TGCGCCAGCAGCCAAGGAGTGGGCGGGGGAGGGGCTTTCTTT.